This record looks at one T cell receptor beta chain sequence and its context. No antigen is known for it. No base qualities exist here, and no much larger clone lies one base off it. The CDR3 runs 13 amino acids, cysteine and phenylalanine included. The CDR3 DNA has 39 bases and is translated from base 1. CDR1 and CDR2 (MNHEY, SMNVEV) derive from the germline V gene (reference sequence). The germline ends are 10 bases apart after V is trimmed by 5 bases and J by 6 bases. The trial excluded patients who had a history of autoimmune disease or who were on systemic immunosuppression. In every dose cohort, peripheral blood was drawn for TCR sequencing at baseline, cycle 4 day 1, and cycle 7 day 1. The samples were taken from a phase I, first-in-human, multicenter, open-label dose-escalation trial of ivuxolimab. Adults with locally advanced or metastatic melanoma, renal cell, hepatocellular, or head and neck squamous cell carcinoma were enrolled in the trial. Before TCR sequencing, CD4+ T cells and CD8+ T cells were sorted from peripheral blood as separate populations.

Genomic DNA was extracted from sorted cells for sequencing of the TCRbeta CDR3 region. TCRbeta CDR3 regions were sequenced using the immunoSEQ Assay. TCRdb limited this immuneACCESS table to in-frame rearrangements with V and J called. A share of clones is missing; checked studies link under half to unresolved V genes, and the rest is unexplained. The sample table records 50,000 to 80,000 clones; about 80% of these occur just once. The top ten clones comprise around 2.1% of the sample. This specimen belongs to a study of OX40 agonist ivuxolimab in advanced cancers. The study in broad terms: Ivuxolimab was a fully human IgG2 agonistic monoclonal antibody targeting the costimulatory receptor OX40 (CD134). The monotherapy dose-escalation portion (N ≈ 52 patients) of the phase I ivuxolimab trial is reported in the paper. Peripheral TCRbeta sequencing aimed to test whether ivuxolimab altered TCR sequence diversity and caused clonal T-cell expansion. Three dose-escalation patients achieved partial responses, one with hepatocellular carcinoma and two with cutaneous melanoma. Of the roughly 52 dose-escalation patients, hepatocellular carcinoma was present in about 20, melanoma in approximately 15, renal cell carcinoma in 9 and head and neck cancer in 9. In the dose-escalation cohort, about four fifths of patients were male, and the mean age was around 65 years with a range of about 23 to 79. Intravenous ivuxolimab was administered to patients every 2 weeks at six dose levels: 0.01, 0.1, 0.3, 1.5, 3 and 10 mg/kg. Prior anti-PD-1, anti-PD-L1 or anti-CTLA-4 therapy was permitted, and checkpoint inhibitors had been received by approximately 39% of dose-escalation patients. Paper-wide results and their limitations: In the 0.1-3.0 mg/kg groups, partial responders had among the lowest normalized peripheral clonal expansion, particularly in CD8+ T cells. At doses of 0.1 to 3.0 mg/kg, clonal expansion of both CD4+ and CD8+ T cells in blood was seen between baseline and week 6. On average, CD8+ T cells showed more expanded clones than CD4+ T cells after ivuxolimab. Low levels of normalized T-cell clonal expansion were also seen in some patients who did not respond. Antigen specificity was not determined for the clonally expanded peripheral T cells.

The sequence was collected from an adult with an advanced solid tumor such as melanoma, head and neck, liver or kidney cancer. The sample consisted of CD4+ or CD8+ T cells sorted from blood, taken in a trial of the OX40 agonist ivuxolimab. The chain couples TRBV27 to TRBJ1-4, with the D gene too uncertain to name. The nucleotides read TGTGCCAGCAGTCCAAGACGGGATGAAAAACTGTTTTTT. Translated, it reads CASSPRRDEKLFF.